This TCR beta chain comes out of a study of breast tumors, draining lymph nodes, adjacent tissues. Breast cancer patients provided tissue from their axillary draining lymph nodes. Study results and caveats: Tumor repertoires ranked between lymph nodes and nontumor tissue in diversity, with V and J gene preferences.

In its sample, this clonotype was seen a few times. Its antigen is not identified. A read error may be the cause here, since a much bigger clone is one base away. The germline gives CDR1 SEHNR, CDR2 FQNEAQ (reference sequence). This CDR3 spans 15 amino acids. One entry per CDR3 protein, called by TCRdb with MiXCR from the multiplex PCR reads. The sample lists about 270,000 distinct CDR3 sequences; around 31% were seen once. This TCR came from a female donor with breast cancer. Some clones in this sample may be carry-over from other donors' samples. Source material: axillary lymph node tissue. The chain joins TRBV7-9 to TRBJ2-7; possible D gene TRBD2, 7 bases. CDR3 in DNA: TGTGCCAGCAGCCCTAGGGGGGGACCTTCCTACGAGCAGCACTTC. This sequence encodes CASSPRGGPSYEQHF.